This TCR beta chain originates from a study of T cell responses to AZD1222 COVID-19 vaccine. General study results and limits: After two AZD1222 doses, spike-specific TCR breadth and depth rose versus day 0. The reported proportion of spike-specific TCRs targeting unmutated variant regions was nearly half.

As concerns this clone: Its antigen is unidentified.

Looked up from germline, CDR1 is SQVTM and CDR2 is ANQGSEA. Trimming took 2 bases from V and 8 from J; bases not matched to a gene: 8. The CDR3 runs to 14 residues. Produced via immunoSEQ multiplex PCR; TCRdb's table is partial and in-frame only. Seen here are 100,000 to 140,000 clones, roughly 87% observed once, and the top ten hold approximately 4%. The sequencing used peripheral blood, collected on day 0 of AZD1222 vaccination. The rearrangement joins TRBV29-1 to TRBJ2-1; 8 bases agree with TRBD2. This TCR was recovered from an adult in good health. CDR3 amino acids: CSVENRLAIDEQFF. The CDR3 nucleotides are TGCAGCGTTGAAAATAGACTAGCGATAGATGAGCAGTTCTTC.